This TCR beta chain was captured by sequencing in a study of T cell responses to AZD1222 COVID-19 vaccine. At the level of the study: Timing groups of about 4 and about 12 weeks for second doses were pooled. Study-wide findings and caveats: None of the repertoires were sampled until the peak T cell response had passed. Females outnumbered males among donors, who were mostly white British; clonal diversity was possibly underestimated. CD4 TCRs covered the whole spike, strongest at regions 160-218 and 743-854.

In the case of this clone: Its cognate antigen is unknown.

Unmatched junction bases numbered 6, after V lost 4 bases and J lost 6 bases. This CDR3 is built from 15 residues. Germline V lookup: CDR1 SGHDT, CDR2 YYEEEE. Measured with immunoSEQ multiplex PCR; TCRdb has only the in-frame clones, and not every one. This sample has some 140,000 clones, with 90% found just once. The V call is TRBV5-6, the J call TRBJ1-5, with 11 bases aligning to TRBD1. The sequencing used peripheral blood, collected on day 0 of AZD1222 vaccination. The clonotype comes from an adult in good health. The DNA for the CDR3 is TGTGCCAGCAGCCTAGGGGACAGGGGGGTTCAGCCCCAGCATTTT. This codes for CASSLGDRGVQPQHF.